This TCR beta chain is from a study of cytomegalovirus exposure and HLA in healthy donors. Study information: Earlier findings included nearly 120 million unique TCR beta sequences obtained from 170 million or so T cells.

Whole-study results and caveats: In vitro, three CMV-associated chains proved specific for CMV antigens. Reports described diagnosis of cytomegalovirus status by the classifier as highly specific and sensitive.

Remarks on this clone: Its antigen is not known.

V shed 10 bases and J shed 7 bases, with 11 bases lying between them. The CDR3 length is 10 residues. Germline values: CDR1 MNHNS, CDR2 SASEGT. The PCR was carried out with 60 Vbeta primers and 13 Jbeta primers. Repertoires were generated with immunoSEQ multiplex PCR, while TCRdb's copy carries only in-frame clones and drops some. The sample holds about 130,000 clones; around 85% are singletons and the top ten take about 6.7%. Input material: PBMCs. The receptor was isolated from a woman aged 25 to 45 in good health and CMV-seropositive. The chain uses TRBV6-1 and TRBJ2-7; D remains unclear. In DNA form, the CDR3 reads TGTGCCATCAGGAGAGAGGAGCAGTACTTC. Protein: CAIRREEQYF.